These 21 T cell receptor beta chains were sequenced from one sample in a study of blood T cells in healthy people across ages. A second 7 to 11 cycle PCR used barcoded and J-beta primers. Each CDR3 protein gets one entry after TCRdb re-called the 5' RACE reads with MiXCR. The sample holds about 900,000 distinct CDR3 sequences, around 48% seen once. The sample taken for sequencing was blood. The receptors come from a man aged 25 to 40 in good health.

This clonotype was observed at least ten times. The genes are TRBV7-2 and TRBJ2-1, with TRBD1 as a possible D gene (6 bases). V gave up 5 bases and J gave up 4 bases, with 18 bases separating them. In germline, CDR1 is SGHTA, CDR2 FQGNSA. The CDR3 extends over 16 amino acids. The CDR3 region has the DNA TGTGCCAGCAGCGTGACCGGGACAAAAGGATACAATGAGCAGTTCTTC. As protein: CASSVTGTKGYNEQFF.

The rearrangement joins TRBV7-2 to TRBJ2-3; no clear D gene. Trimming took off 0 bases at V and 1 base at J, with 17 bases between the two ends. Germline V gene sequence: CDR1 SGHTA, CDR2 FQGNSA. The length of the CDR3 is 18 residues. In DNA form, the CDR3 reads TGTGCCAGCAGCTTAGCGCTCTGGGAAGGACGGGGCACAGATACGCAGTATTTT. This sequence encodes CASSLALWEGRGTDTQYF. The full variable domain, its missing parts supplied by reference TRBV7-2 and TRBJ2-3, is GAGVSQSPSNKVTEKGKDVELRCDPISGHTALYWYRQSLGQGLEFLIYFQGNSAPDKSGLPSDRFSAERTGGSVSTLTIQRTQQEDSAVYLCASSLALWEGRGTDTQYFGPGTRLTVL.

Here the CDR3 DNA reads TGTGCCAGCAGTTCCAGGGCGGCTAATGAAAAACTGTTTTTT. Its protein is CASSSRAANEKLFF. The chain carries TRBV6-6 and TRBJ1-4; TRBD1 might be the D (5 bases). The germline V and J ends were trimmed by 4 bases and 3 bases, with 9 bases remaining between them. The germline gives CDR1 MNHNY, CDR2 SVGAGI (reference sequence). There are 14 residues in the CDR3.

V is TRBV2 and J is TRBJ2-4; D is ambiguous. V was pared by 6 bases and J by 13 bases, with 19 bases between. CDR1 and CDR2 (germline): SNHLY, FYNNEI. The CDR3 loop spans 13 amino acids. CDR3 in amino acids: CASRSDGVLGQYF. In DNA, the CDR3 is TGTGCCAGCAGATCCGACGGCGTCTTAGGGCAGTACTTC.

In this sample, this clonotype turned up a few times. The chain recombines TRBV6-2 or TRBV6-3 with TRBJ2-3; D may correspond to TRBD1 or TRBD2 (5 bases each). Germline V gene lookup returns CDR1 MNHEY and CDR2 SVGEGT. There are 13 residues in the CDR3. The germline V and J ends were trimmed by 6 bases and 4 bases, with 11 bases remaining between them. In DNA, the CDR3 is TGTGCCAGCAGAAAAATGGGGGCAGATACGCAGTATTTT. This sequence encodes CASRKMGADTQYF.

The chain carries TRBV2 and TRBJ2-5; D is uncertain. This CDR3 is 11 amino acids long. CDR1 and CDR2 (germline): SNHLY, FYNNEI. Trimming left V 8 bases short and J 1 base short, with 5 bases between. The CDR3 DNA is TGTGCCAGCGGAGCCCAAGAGACCCAGTACTTC. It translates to CASGAQETQYF.

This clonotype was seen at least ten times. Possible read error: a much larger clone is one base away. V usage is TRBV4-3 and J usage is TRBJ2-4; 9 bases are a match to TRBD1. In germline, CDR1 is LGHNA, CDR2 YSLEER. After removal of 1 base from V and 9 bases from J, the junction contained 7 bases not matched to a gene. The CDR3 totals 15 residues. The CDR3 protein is CASSQGDRAISIQYF. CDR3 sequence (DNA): TGCGCCAGCAGCCAAGGGGACAGGGCTATCAGCATTCAGTACTTC.

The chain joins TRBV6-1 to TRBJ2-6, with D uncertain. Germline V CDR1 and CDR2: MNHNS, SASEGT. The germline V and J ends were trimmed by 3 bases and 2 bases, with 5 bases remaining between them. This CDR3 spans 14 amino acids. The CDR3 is CASSDRTGANVLTF. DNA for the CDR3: TGTGCCAGCAGTGACAGGACTGGGGCCAACGTCCTGACTTTC.

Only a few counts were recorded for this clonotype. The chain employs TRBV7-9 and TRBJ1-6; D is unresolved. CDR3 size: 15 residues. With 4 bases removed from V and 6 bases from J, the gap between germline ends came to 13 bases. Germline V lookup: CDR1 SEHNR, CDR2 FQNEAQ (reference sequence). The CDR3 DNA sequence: TGTGCCAGCAGCTCCCAGGCCGAGGGTAATTCACCCCTCCACTTT. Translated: CASSSQAEGNSPLHF.

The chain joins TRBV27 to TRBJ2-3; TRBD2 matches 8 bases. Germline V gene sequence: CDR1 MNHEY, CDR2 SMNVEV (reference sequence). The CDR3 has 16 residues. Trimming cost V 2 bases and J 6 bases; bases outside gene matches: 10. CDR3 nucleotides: TGTGCCAGCAGTTTACGGCTAGCGGGCACCGCGGATACGCAGTATTTT. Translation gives CASSLRLAGTADTQYF.

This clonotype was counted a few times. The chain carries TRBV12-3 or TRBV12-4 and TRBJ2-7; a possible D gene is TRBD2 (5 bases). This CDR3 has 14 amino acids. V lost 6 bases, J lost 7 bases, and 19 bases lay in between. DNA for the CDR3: TGTGCCAGCAGACGGGAAGGGTCACCTTGGGAGCAGTACTTC. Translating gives CASRREGSPWEQYF.

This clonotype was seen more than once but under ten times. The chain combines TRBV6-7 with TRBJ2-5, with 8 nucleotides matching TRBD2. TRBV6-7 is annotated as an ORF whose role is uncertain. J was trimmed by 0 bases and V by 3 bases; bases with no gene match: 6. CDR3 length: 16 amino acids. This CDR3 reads CASSYQTSEYQETQYF. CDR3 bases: TGTGCCAGCAGTTATCAGACTAGCGAGTACCAAGAGACCCAGTACTTC.

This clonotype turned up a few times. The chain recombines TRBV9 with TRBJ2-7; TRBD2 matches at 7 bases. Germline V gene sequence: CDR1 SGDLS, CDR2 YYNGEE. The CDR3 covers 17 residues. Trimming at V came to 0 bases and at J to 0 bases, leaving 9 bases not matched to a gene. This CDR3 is CASSVGSSGASSYEQYF. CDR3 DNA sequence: TGTGCCAGCAGCGTAGGGTCCAGCGGGGCAAGCTCCTACGAGCAGTACTTC.

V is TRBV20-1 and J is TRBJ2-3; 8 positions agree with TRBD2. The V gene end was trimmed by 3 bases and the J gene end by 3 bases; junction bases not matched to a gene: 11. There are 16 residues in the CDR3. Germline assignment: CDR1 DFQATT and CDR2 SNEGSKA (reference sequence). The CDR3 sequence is CSARAPGLDRTDTQYF. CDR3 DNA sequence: TGCAGTGCTAGGGCGCCGGGACTAGATCGGACAGATACGCAGTATTTT.

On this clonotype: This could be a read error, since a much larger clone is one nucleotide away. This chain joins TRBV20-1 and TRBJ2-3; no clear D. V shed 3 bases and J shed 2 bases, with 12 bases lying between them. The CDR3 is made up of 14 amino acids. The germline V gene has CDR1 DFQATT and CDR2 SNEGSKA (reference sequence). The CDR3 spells CSASLGTDTDTQYF. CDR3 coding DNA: TGCAGTGCTAGTCTAGGAACTGACACAGATACGCAGTATTTT.

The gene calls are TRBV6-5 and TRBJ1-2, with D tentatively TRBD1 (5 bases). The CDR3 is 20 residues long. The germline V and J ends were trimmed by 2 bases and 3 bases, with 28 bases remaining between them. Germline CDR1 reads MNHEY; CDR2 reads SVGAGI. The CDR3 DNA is TGTGCCAGCAGTTACACTCCCCGGTGGGGGGAGGATCAGATTGACTATGGCTACACCTTC. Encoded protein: CASSYTPRWGEDQIDYGYTF.

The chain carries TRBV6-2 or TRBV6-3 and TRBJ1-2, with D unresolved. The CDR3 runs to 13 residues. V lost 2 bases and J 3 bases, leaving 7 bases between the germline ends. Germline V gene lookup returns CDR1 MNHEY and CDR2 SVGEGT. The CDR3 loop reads CASSYNSDYGYTF. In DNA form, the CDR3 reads TGTGCCAGCAGTTACAACAGCGACTATGGCTACACCTTC.

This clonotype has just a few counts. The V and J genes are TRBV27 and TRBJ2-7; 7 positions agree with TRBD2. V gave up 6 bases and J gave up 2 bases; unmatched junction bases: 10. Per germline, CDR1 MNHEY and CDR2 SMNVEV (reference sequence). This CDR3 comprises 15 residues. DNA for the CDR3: TGTGCCAGCAGCTGGAGAGAGCGGGGTACCTACGAGCAGTACTTC. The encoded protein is CASSWRERGTYEQYF.

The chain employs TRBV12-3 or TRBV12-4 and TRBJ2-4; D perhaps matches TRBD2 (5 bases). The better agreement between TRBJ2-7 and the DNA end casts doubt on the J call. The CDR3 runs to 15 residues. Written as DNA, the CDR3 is TGTGCCAGCACACGCAGCGGCCAGCGCAACTACGAGCAGTACTTC. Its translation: CASTRSGQRNYEQYF.

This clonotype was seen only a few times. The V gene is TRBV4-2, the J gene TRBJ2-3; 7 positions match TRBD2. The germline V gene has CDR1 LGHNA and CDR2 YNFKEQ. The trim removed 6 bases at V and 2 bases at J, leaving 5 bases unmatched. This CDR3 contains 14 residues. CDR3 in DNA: TGTGCCAGCAGTATGACTAGCACCACAGATACGCAGTATTTT. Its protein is CASSMTSTTDTQYF.

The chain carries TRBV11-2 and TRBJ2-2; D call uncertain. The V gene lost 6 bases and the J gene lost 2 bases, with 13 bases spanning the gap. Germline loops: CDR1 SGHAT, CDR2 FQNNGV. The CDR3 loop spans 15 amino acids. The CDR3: CASSPAALNTGELFF. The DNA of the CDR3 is TGTGCCAGCAGTCCCGCGGCCCTCAACACCGGGGAGCTGTTTTTT.